Following are 25 T cell receptor beta chains from one sample sequenced in a study of shared clonotypes between healthy human individuals. Using immunoSEQ multiplex PCR, the repertoire was profiled, and TCRdb retains in-frame clones only, with some absent. The table records roughly 2.4 million clones, approximately 96% of them present only once. Input material: naive CD4+ T cells sorted from blood. Subset: CD45RA+ positively selected. These receptors were collected from a man aged 18 to 30 in good health.

The chain links TRBV7-9 to TRBJ2-3; TRBD2 aligns across 9 bases. CDR1 SEHNR and CDR2 FQNEAQ come from the germline V gene (reference sequence). This CDR3 comprises 17 residues. V lost 0 bases and J lost 2; bases outside the gene matches: 6. The chain's CDR3 is CASSLARLAGNTDTQYF. For the CDR3, the DNA is TGTGCCAGCAGCTTAGCGCGTCTAGCGGGGAACACAGATACGCAGTATTTT.

V and J are TRBV9 and TRBJ2-3, with 7 bases fitting TRBD1. V was pared by 4 bases and J by 7 bases, with 12 bases of the junction left unmatched. The germline V gene has CDR1 SGDLS and CDR2 YYNGEE. This CDR3 spans 15 amino acids. CDR3 sequence (DNA): TGTGCCAGCAGCCCCGGGGACAGAAAGGAGAATACGCAGTATTTT. It yields the protein CASSPGDRKENTQYF. The whole variable domain, remainder taken from reference TRBV9 and TRBJ2-3, is DSGVTQTPKHLITATGQRVTLRCSPRSGDLSVYWYQQSLDQGLQFLIQYYNGEERAKGNILERFSAQQFPDLHSELNLSSLELGDSALYFCASSPGDRKENTQYFGPGTRLTVL.

The V gene is TRBV5-1, the J gene TRBJ2-7; D possibly corresponds to TRBD1 (6 bases). This CDR3 is built from 13 residues. Looked up from germline, CDR1 is SGHRS and CDR2 is YFSETQ. Trimming took off 5 bases at V and 5 bases at J, with 14 bases between the two ends. The CDR3: CASRNRVVDEQYF. The CDR3 region has the DNA TGCGCCAGCAGAAACAGGGTGGTGGACGAGCAGTACTTC.

Comment on this clone: A read error may account for a junction end that differs from germline. The chain has TRBV7-7 and TRBJ2-1, with TRBD1 matching over 7 bases. The CDR3 has 13 residues. From germline, CDR1 is SSHAT and CDR2 FNYEAQ (reference sequence). The CDR3 here is CASSRDRVNEQFF. Written as DNA, the CDR3 is TGTGCTAGCAGCCGAGACAGGGTCAATGAGCAGTTCTTC.

Concerning this clone: The same CDR3 can be traced to other DNA sequences in this sample. V usage is TRBV18 and J usage is TRBJ2-5, with no clear D. Germline V gene data show CDR1 as KGHSH and CDR2 as LQKENI. The CDR3 covers 13 residues. Trimming removed 0 bases from V and 2 bases from J, with 4 bases in between. The CDR3 protein is CASSPPVQETQYF. The CDR3 DNA reads TGTGCCAGCTCACCACCGGTACAAGAGACCCAGTACTTC.

This clone was recorded only once. Other DNA variants within this sample encode the same CDR3. This chain connects TRBV9 to TRBJ2-2; no clear D gene. Trimming took off 4 bases at V and 0 bases at J, with 4 bases between the two ends. The CDR3 spans 13 residues. Germline V gene data show CDR1 as SGDLS and CDR2 as YYNGEE. CDR3 amino acids: CASSPANTGELFF. For the CDR3, the DNA is TGTGCCAGCAGCCCGGCGAACACCGGGGAGCTGTTTTTT. Filled out from reference TRBV9 and TRBJ2-2, the complete variable domain reads DSGVTQTPKHLITATGQRVTLRCSPRSGDLSVYWYQQSLDQGLQFLIQYYNGEERAKGNILERFSAQQFPDLHSELNLSSLELGDSALYFCASSPANTGELFFGEGSRLTVL.

The chain uses TRBV7-2 and TRBJ2-7; 10 nucleotides agree with TRBD1. V was clipped by 5 bases and J by 2 bases; unmatched bases: 6. Looked up from germline, CDR1 is SGHTA and CDR2 is FQGNSA. CDR3 size: 15 residues. CDR3 in DNA: TGTGCCAGCAGCGATGCCGGGACAGGGGCCTACGAGCAGTACTTC. This gives the protein CASSDAGTGAYEQYF.

The chain joins TRBV5-6 to TRBJ1-6; tentatively, D is TRBD1 (5 bases). Trimming left V 0 bases short and J 2 bases short, with 9 bases between. The CDR3 covers 16 residues. The germline CDR1 and CDR2 sequences are SGHDT and YYEEEE. CDR3 loop: CASSLVGAPYNSPLHF. The CDR3 nucleotides read TGTGCCAGCAGCTTGGTTGGGGCACCCTATAATTCACCCCTCCACTTT.

The V call is TRBV6-1, the J call TRBJ1-2; 9 bases are a match to TRBD1. This CDR3 contains 15 residues. Germline loops: CDR1 MNHNS, CDR2 SASEGT. After removal of 0 bases from V and 7 bases from J, the junction contained 6 bases not matched to a gene. DNA for the CDR3: TGTGCCAGCAGTGAAGCGCTTCGGACAGGGGTTGGCTACACCTTC. This codes for CASSEALRTGVGYTF.

The rearrangement joins TRBV5-4 to TRBJ2-5, with 12 positions matching TRBD2. This CDR3 comprises 16 residues. Germline V gene lookup returns CDR1 SGHNT and CDR2 YYREEE (reference sequence). J was trimmed by 0 bases and V by 4 bases; bases with no gene match: 4. The CDR3: CASSGRLAGDQETQYF. The CDR3 DNA sequence: TGTGCCAGCAGCGGTCGACTAGCGGGAGACCAAGAGACCCAGTACTTC.

The rearrangement links TRBV7-8 to TRBJ2-1, with 12 bases matching TRBD2. Germline V gene data show CDR1 as SGHVS and CDR2 as FQNEAQ. V dropped 5 bases and J dropped 4; count of bases not matched to a gene: 9. There are 17 residues in the CDR3. This CDR3 is CASSAQLLAGGYNEQFF. DNA of the CDR3: TGTGCCAGCAGCGCTCAGCTTCTAGCGGGGGGGTACAATGAGCAGTTCTTC. Supplemented by reference TRBV7-8 and TRBJ2-1, the full variable domain reads GAGVSQSPRYKVAKRGQDVALRCDPISGHVSLFWYQQALGQGPEFLTYFQNEAQLDKSGLPSDRFFAERPEGSVSTLKIQRTQQEDSAVYLCASSAQLLAGGYNEQFFGPGTRLTVL.

J is TRBJ2-1 and V is TRBV5-1; 12 positions agree with TRBD1. The V gene's germline CDR1 is SGHRS and CDR2 YFSETQ. The CDR3 is 15 residues long. V was clipped by 4 bases and J by 8 bases; unmatched bases: 7. CDR3 DNA: TGCGCCAGCAGCCGAGGGGGACAGGGGGCCGATGAGCAGTTCTTC. Amino acids: CASSRGGQGADEQFF.

This chain links TRBV7-6 with TRBJ2-3; weak D call: TRBD2 (5 bases). This CDR3 has 12 amino acids. V was cut by 2 bases and J by 8 bases, with 8 bases left in between. Per germline, CDR1 SGHVS and CDR2 FNYEAQ. In nucleotides, the CDR3 is TGTGCCAGCAGCTTATCGGAGGCTACGCAGTATTTT. It codes for CASSLSEATQYF.

The V and J genes are TRBV5-1 and TRBJ2-7; D is undetermined. Germline CDR1 and CDR2: SGHRS and YFSETQ. This CDR3 has 12 residues. V was cut by 6 bases and J by 0 bases, with 7 bases left in between. DNA of the CDR3: TGCGCCAGCACGGCGGACTCCTACGAGCAGTACTTC. This gives the protein CASTADSYEQYF.

V is TRBV7-8 and J is TRBJ1-3; 8 nucleotides line up with TRBD1. CDR3 length: 14 amino acids. V lost 9 bases, J lost 2 bases, and 6 bases stayed unmatched. Germline CDR1 SGHVS, CDR2 FQNEAQ. The CDR3 protein is CASTDRDPGNTIYF. In DNA form, the CDR3 reads TGTGCCAGTACGGACAGGGATCCTGGAAACACCATATATTTT.

The chain joins TRBV5-4 to TRBJ2-3; 12 bases agree with TRBD2. CDR1 and CDR2 (germline): SGHNT, YYREEE (reference sequence). Trimming at V came to 4 bases and at J to 1 base, leaving 4 bases not matched to a gene. This CDR3 is 16 amino acids long. The CDR3 DNA reads as TGTGCCAGCAGCACGACTAGCGGGAGCGGCACAGATACGCAGTATTTT. Protein product: CASSTTSGSGTDTQYF.

In its sample, this clone was seen once. The V call is TRBV19, the J call TRBJ2-7; D not certain. The CDR3 sequence is 13 residues long. The V and J ends lost 3 bases and 4 bases respectively, with 10 bases between them. CDR1 and CDR2 from the germline V gene are LNHDA and SQIVND (reference sequence). The CDR3 here is CASSISSGYEQYF. The CDR3, as DNA: TGTGCCAGTAGTATCTCTTCTGGGTACGAGCAGTACTTC. Supplemented by reference TRBV19 and TRBJ2-7, the full variable domain reads DGGITQSPKYLFRKEGQNVTLSCEQNLNHDAMYWYRQDPGQGLRLIYYSQIVNDFQKGDIAEGYSVSREKKESFPLTVTSAQKNPTAFYLCASSISSGYEQYFGPGTRLTVT.

This sequence joins TRBV30 and TRBJ1-6; TRBD1 is a possible D gene (6 bases). CDR1 GTSNPN and CDR2 SVGIG come from the germline V gene (reference sequence). The V and J ends lost 2 bases and 7 bases respectively, with 9 bases between them. The CDR3 contains 13 residues. Written as DNA, the CDR3 is TGTGCCTGGAGTCGGACAGACAATTCACCCCTCCACTTT. Protein: CAWSRTDNSPLHF.

The sample holds one count of this clone. This rearrangement joins TRBV11-2 to TRBJ2-3; tentatively, D is TRBD1 (6 bases). Deletions cut 6 bases from V and 0 bases from J, with 13 bases between. Germline values: CDR1 SGHAT, CDR2 FQNNGV. This CDR3 has 15 amino acids. The CDR3, as DNA: TGTGCCAGCAGGCCCGGGACATCTAGCACAGATACGCAGTATTTT. Its translation is CASRPGTSSTDTQYF.

The chain joins TRBV2 to TRBJ1-6, with D unresolved. The CDR3 sequence is 12 residues long. Germline lookup yields CDR1 SNHLY and CDR2 FYNNEI. Trimming took off 4 bases at V and 7 bases at J, with 5 bases between the two ends. The chain's CDR3 is CASSVANSPLHF. The CDR3 nucleotides are TGTGCCAGCAGTGTTGCCAATTCACCCCTCCACTTT.

The V gene is TRBV7-9, the J gene TRBJ1-2; TRBD1 might be the D (5 bases). The CDR3 runs 15 residues. Deletions cut 3 bases from V and 5 bases from J, with 16 bases between. Per the germline V gene, CDR1 is SEHNR and CDR2 is FQNEAQ (reference sequence). In DNA form, the CDR3 reads TGTGCCAGCAGCTTCGGGACGGACTATACATATGGCTACACCTTC. Residues: CASSFGTDYTYGYTF.

The gene calls are TRBV29-1 and TRBJ2-7; D remains ambiguous. CDR1 and CDR2 (germline): SQVTM, ANQGSEA. The CDR3 has 12 residues. V lost 1 base to trimming and J lost 0 bases, with 4 bases between them. The CDR3 coding sequence is TGCAGCGTTGAAGTCAGCTCCTACGAGCAGTACTTC. This translates into CSVEVSSYEQYF.

J is TRBJ2-7 and V is TRBV29-1; D is unclear. The CDR3 is made up of 14 amino acids. Deletions cut 4 bases from V and 3 bases from J, with 16 bases between. Germline V gives CDR1 SQVTM, CDR2 ANQGSEA. CDR3 protein: CSVVKGSTLYEQYF. The CDR3 DNA is TGCAGCGTTGTAAAAGGGTCTACTCTCTACGAGCAGTACTTC.

The J gene is TRBJ2-1, the V gene TRBV5-1; 8 bases are shared with TRBD2. The germline CDR1 and CDR2 sequences are SGHRS and YFSETQ. V was clipped by 3 bases and J by 8 bases; unmatched bases: 4. CDR3 length: 13 amino acids. The CDR3 sequence: CASSWSGGDEQFF. CDR3 DNA: TGCGCCAGCAGCTGGTCCGGGGGGGATGAGCAGTTCTTC.

J is TRBJ2-2 and V is TRBV19; 9 positions agree with TRBD1. This CDR3 spans 15 amino acids. Germline assignment: CDR1 LNHDA and CDR2 SQIVND (reference sequence). Trimming cost V 5 bases and J 1 base; bases outside gene matches: 2. The CDR3 DNA is TGTGCCAGTAGTTGGGGACAGGGGAACACCGGGGAGCTGTTTTTT. Encoded protein: CASSWGQGNTGELFF. Looking up the rest from reference TRBV19 and TRBJ2-2 gives the full variable domain: DGGITQSPKYLFRKEGQNVTLSCEQNLNHDAMYWYRQDPGQGLRLIYYSQIVNDFQKGDIAEGYSVSREKKESFPLTVTSAQKNPTAFYLCASSWGQGNTGELFFGEGSRLTVL.